This TCR beta chain appears in the sequencing data of a study of radiotherapy plus CTLA-4 blockade in lung cancer. Clones were read by immunoSEQ multiplex PCR, and TCRdb kept only the in-frame ones, dropping some. The profile shows some 90,000 clones, 86% of them singletons. The CDR3 loop spans 15 amino acids. The germline gives CDR1 SQVTM, CDR2 ANQGSEA. The sample here was peripheral blood, taken from a patient treated with radiotherapy plus ipilimumab. This chain joins TRBV29-1 and TRBJ2-7, with 12 bases fitting TRBD2. The better agreement between TRBJ2-5 and the DNA end casts doubt on the J call. The receptor was derived from a human donor with non-small cell lung cancer who had a partial response to radiotherapy plus ipilimumab. CDR3 amino acids: CSVKTSGRSKETQYF. The DNA of the CDR3 is TGCAGCGTTAAGACTAGCGGGAGAAGTAAGGAGACCCAGTACTTC.